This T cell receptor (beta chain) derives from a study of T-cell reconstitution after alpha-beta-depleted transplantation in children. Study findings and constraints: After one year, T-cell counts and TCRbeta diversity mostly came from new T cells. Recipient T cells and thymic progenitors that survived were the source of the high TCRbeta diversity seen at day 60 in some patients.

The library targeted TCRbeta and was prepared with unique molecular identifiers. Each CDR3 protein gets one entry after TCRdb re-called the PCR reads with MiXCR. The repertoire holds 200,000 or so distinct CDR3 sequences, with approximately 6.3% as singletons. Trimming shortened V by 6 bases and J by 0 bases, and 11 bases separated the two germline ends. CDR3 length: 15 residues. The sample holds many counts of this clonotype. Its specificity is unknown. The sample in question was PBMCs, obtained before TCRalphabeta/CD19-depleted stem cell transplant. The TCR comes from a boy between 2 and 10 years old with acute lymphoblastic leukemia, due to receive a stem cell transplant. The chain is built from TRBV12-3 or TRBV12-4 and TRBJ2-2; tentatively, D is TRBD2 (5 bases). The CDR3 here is CASRPGLSNTGELFF. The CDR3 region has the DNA TGTGCCAGCAGGCCCGGACTGTCGAACACCGGGGAGCTGTTTTTT.